These 25 T cell receptor beta chains share one sample of origin, sequenced in a study of vaccination effects on CD4 cells after COVID-19. The repertoire was sequenced with immunoSEQ multiplex PCR; TCRdb's copy has only in-frame clones and lacks some. Of some 22,000 clones detected, around 80% appear once; the ten largest clones hold roughly 21%. Antigens of these TCRs are unknown. Antigen-specific CD4+ T cell clonotypes were called by their expansion after viral peptide-pool culture in ViraFEST. It was after more than nine days of culture that CD4+ T cells were isolated. The healthy vaccine recipients, who had no prior SARS-CoV-2 infection, showed negative nucleocapsid antibodies. Sequencing used CD4+ T cells from PBMCs cultured with HCoV-NL63 spike peptides, obtained before COVID-19 vaccination. The source is a human donor who received a COVID-19 vaccine.

This clone was seen just once. This rearrangement joins TRBV5-1 to TRBJ2-3, with TRBD2 identical over 7 bases. The V gene's germline CDR1 is SGHRS and CDR2 YFSETQ. V gave up 0 bases and J gave up 3 bases; unmatched junction bases: 4. The CDR3 is made up of 15 amino acids. CDR3 region: CASSLEGAGTDTQYF. The CDR3 DNA reads as TGCGCCAGCAGCTTGGAGGGAGCGGGGACAGATACGCAGTATTTT.

This clone was seen only a few times. V gene TRBV5-6 combines with J gene TRBJ2-3; the match to TRBD2 covers 12 bases. Germline CDR1 and CDR2: SGHDT and YYEEEE. CDR3 length equals 15 residues. Losses at the gene ends were 1 base for V and 6 bases for J; bases not matched to a gene: 3. CDR3 bases: TGTGCCAGCAGCTTGCGACTAGCGGGGGTGGATACGCAGTATTTT. It specifies CASSLRLAGVDTQYF.

The chain has TRBV7-9 and TRBJ2-7; TRBD2 matches at 13 bases. The junction had 10 bases not matched to a gene; V was cut back by 5 bases and J by 3 bases. Looked up from germline, CDR1 is SEHNR and CDR2 is FQNEAQ (reference sequence). This CDR3 is 17 amino acids long. The CDR3 region has the DNA TGTGCCAGCAGCAGAGGACTAGCGGGAGAGCTACACTACGAGCAGTACTTC. Translating gives CASSRGLAGELHYEQYF.

The chain uses TRBV18 and TRBJ1-3; D call uncertain. Trimming took 0 bases from V and 0 from J, leaving 9 bases between them. Germline lookup yields CDR1 KGHSH and CDR2 LQKENI. CDR3 length: 16 amino acids. The CDR3, as DNA: TGTGCCAGCTCACCACCGAGTCTGAGCTCTGGAAACACCATATATTTT. Amino acid sequence: CASSPPSLSSGNTIYF.

V is TRBV7-3 and J is TRBJ2-5, with D uncertain. The V end lost 1 base, the J end lost 9 bases, and 12 bases lay between the germline ends. CDR3 length: 13 residues. Germline values: CDR1 SGHTA, CDR2 FQGTGA. The CDR3 bases are TGTGCCAGCAGCTTAAACCCCGGAGCGTCCCAGTACTTC. This sequence encodes CASSLNPGASQYF.

The chain links TRBV4-2 to TRBJ2-3; D possibly corresponds to TRBD1 (6 bases). Germline CDR1 and CDR2: LGHNA and YNFKEQ. The V end lost 1 base, the J end lost 4 bases, and 21 bases lay between the germline ends. The CDR3 consists of 18 residues. CDR3 protein: CASSQARQGRYGADTQYF. The CDR3 nucleotides read TGTGCCAGCAGCCAAGCTAGGCAGGGGCGATATGGGGCAGATACGCAGTATTTT.

This sequence joins TRBV5-8 and TRBJ1-2; a possible D gene is TRBD1 (5 bases). Looked up from germline, CDR1 is SGHTS and CDR2 is YDEGEE. The V and J ends lost 1 base and 4 bases respectively, with 14 bases between them. CDR3 length: 15 amino acids. The CDR3 sequence is CASSLTGTEPYGYTF. The CDR3 bases are TGTGCCAGCAGCTTGACCGGGACTGAGCCCTATGGCTACACCTTC.

The rearrangement uses TRBV14 and TRBJ2-2, with TRBD2 as a possible D gene (5 bases). The V gene lost 0 bases and the J gene lost 6 bases, with 14 bases spanning the gap. Germline CDR1 and CDR2: SGHDN and FVKESK. The CDR3 spans 16 residues. This CDR3 is CASSQDLGRRSGELFF. The CDR3 coding sequence is TGTGCCAGCAGCCAAGATCTTGGCAGGAGGTCCGGGGAGCTGTTTTTT.

The count of this clone is one. The chain has TRBV3-1 (or the pseudogene TRBV3-2) and TRBJ1-3; the D gene is possibly TRBD1 (6 bases). V lost 0 bases to trimming and J lost 2 bases, with 17 bases between them. Germline assignment: CDR1 LGHDT and CDR2 YNNKEL (reference sequence). The CDR3 is made up of 18 amino acids. The CDR3 sequence: CASSQDRNRVKTGNTIYF. The DNA for the CDR3 is TGTGCCAGCAGCCAAGACAGGAACAGGGTAAAGACTGGAAACACCATATATTTT.

This clone was observed a handful of times. The chain links TRBV6-5 to TRBJ2-6; D call uncertain. The germline CDR1 and CDR2 sequences are MNHEY and SVGAGI. Trimming took off 6 bases at V and 0 bases at J, with 9 bases between the two ends. The CDR3 length is 15 residues. Here the CDR3 DNA reads TGTGCCAGCAGACCAGACAACTCTGGGGCCAACGTCCTGACTTTC. Protein sequence: CASRPDNSGANVLTF.

The rearrangement uses TRBV5-1 and TRBJ1-1; D may be TRBD1 (5 bases). There are 15 residues in the CDR3. The V end was cut by 1 base, the J end by 1 base, with 11 bases between. CDR1 is SGHRS, CDR2 YFSETQ, per germline. DNA for the CDR3: TGCGCCAGCAGCTTGCAGGGTAAGAGGAACACTGAAGCTTTCTTT. It is translated as CASSLQGKRNTEAFF.

This clone showed up just a few times. The chain recombines TRBV7-3 with TRBJ1-1; TRBD1 might be the D (6 bases). V was pared by 3 bases and J by 1 base, with 9 bases between. Germline V CDR1 and CDR2: SGHTA, FQGTGA. The CDR3 is 14 residues long. CDR3 region: CASSFETGNTEAFF. CDR3 coding DNA: TGTGCCAGCAGCTTTGAGACAGGGAACACTGAAGCTTTCTTT.

The genes are TRBV20-1 and TRBJ2-1; D is perhaps TRBD2 (6 bases). Trimming left V 5 bases short and J 8 bases short, with 10 bases between. Germline CDR1 DFQATT, CDR2 SNEGSKA (reference sequence). The CDR3 covers 11 residues. CDR3 DNA: TGCAGTGCTTCTACGGGGGATGAGCAGTTCTTC. It yields the protein CSASTGDEQFF.

Remarks on this clone: A junction end diverges from the germline sequence, so it may reflect a read error. J is TRBJ2-5 and V is TRBV7-7, with a tentative D call TRBD2 (6 bases). In germline, CDR1 is SSHAT, CDR2 FNYEAQ (reference sequence). There are 14 residues in the CDR3. CDR3 bases: TGTGCTAGCAGCTTATATGAGGGACTAGAGACCCAGTACTTC. Its translation: CASSLYEGLETQYF.

The chain is built from TRBV3-1 (or the pseudogene TRBV3-2) and TRBJ1-5, with 9 bases aligning to TRBD1. V lost 4 bases to trimming and J lost 2 bases; unmatched junction nucleotides: 6. This CDR3 contains 16 residues. Germline V gene sequence: CDR1 LGHDT, CDR2 YNNKEL (reference sequence). Here the CDR3 reads CASSRGTGKRNQPQHF. The CDR3 coding sequence is TGTGCCAGCAGCCGTGGGACAGGGAAGCGCAATCAGCCCCAGCATTTT.

J is TRBJ2-7 and V is TRBV20-1; D is perhaps TRBD2 (6 bases). CDR3 length: 14 residues. Between the trimmed V and J ends, which lost 3 bases and 4 bases, there was a span of 16 bases. From germline, CDR1 is DFQATT and CDR2 SNEGSKA (reference sequence). The CDR3 DNA reads TGCAGTGCTAGTGATGGAATAGCGGTGTACGAGCAGTACTTC. Protein: CSASDGIAVYEQYF.

The CDR3 is CASSMTGNQPQHF. CDR3 in DNA: TGTGCCAGCAGCATGACAGGGAATCAGCCCCAGCATTTT. This rearrangement joins TRBV6-2 or TRBV6-3 to TRBJ1-5; 7 nucleotides line up with TRBD1. Germline-derived CDR1 and CDR2 are MNHEY and SVGEGT. V shed 6 bases and J 4 bases; nucleotides not matched to a gene: 3. The length of the CDR3 is 13 residues.

This clone turned up a few times. The rearrangement joins TRBV19 to TRBJ1-5, with D possibly being TRBD1 (5 bases). Trimming removed 3 bases from V and 3 bases from J, with 12 bases in between. The CDR3 extends over 15 amino acids. CDR1 and CDR2 from the germline V gene are LNHDA and SQIVND (reference sequence). CDR3 amino acids: CASSIGGRPNQPQHF. CDR3 coding DNA: TGTGCCAGTAGTATTGGGGGACGGCCCAATCAGCCCCAGCATTTT.

The rearrangement links TRBV5-1 to TRBJ2-2; D is perhaps TRBD2 (6 bases). V gave up 2 bases and J gave up 7 bases, with 9 bases separating them. CDR3 length: 13 residues. Germline V lookup: CDR1 SGHRS, CDR2 YFSETQ. The CDR3 loop reads CASSFFGGGELFF. The CDR3 DNA follows: TGCGCCAGCAGCTTTTTCGGGGGCGGGGAGCTGTTTTTT.

The gene calls are TRBV7-2 and TRBJ2-1; TRBD2 aligns across 13 bases. This CDR3 is 17 amino acids long. In germline, CDR1 is SGHTA, CDR2 FQGNSA. Losses at the gene ends were 5 bases for V and 4 bases for J; bases not matched to a gene: 8. The CDR3 DNA sequence: TGTGCCAGCAGCATAACTAGCGGGGGGGCCACGTACAATGAGCAGTTCTTC. It is translated as CASSITSGGATYNEQFF.

The chain combines TRBV10-1 with TRBJ2-3; D is uncertain. The germline V and J ends were trimmed by 0 bases and 2 bases, with 9 bases remaining between them. CDR3 size: 15 residues. The germline V gene has CDR1 WNHNN and CDR2 SYGVQD (reference sequence). The CDR3 loop is CASSESCAVTDTQYF. The DNA of the CDR3 is TGCGCCAGCAGTGAGTCTTGCGCAGTCACAGATACGCAGTATTTT.

In this sample, this clone turned up once. The chain recombines TRBV29-1 with TRBJ2-1, with 8 nucleotides matching TRBD1. The CDR3 totals 12 residues. The trim removed 2 bases at V and 15 bases at J, leaving 9 bases unmatched. The germline V gene encodes CDR1 SQVTM and CDR2 ANQGSEA. CDR3 protein: CSVERGQGEWFF. CDR3 in DNA: TGCAGCGTTGAACGCGGACAGGGTGAGTGGTTCTTC.

The V call is TRBV28, the J call TRBJ2-7; TRBD2 might be the D (6 bases). This CDR3 region has 14 residues. CDR1 is MDHEN and CDR2 is SYDVKM in the germline V gene. Trimming shortened V by 5 bases and J by 1 base, and 12 bases separated the two germline ends. Here the CDR3 reads CASSKEGRSYEQYF. As DNA, the CDR3 is TGTGCCAGCAGTAAGGAGGGTCGGTCCTACGAGCAGTACTTC. The full variable domain, in which reference TRBV28 and TRBJ2-7 provide the parts outside the CDR3, is DVKVTQSSRYLVKRTGEKVFLECVQDMDHENMFWYRQDPGLGLRLIYFSYDVKMKEKGDIPEGYSVSREKKERFSLILESASTNQTSMYLCASSKEGRSYEQYFGPGTRLTVT.

This chain connects TRBV24-1 to TRBJ2-3; TRBD2 agrees at 9 bases. Trimming took 6 bases from V and 3 from J; bases not matched to a gene: 12. CDR3 size: 17 residues. Germline loops: CDR1 KGHDR, CDR2 SFDVKD. CDR3 bases: TGTGCCACCAGTTCCCCTGGGGCTAGCGGGAAGACAGATACGCAGTATTTT. Translating it yields CATSSPGASGKTDTQYF.

This clone showed up just once. The CDR3, as DNA: TGCGCCAGCAGCTTGGAGGGCGGGGGTAGTTCCTACGAGCAGTACTTC. Its translation: CASSLEGGGSSYEQYF. J is TRBJ2-7 and V is TRBV5-1; 7 nucleotides agree with TRBD2. This CDR3 comprises 16 residues. The V segment lost 0 bases and the J segment 1 base; nucleotides outside the gene matches: 7. Germline values: CDR1 SGHRS, CDR2 YFSETQ.